This TCR beta chain was recorded in a study of blood T cell repertoires in COVID-19. Looking at the study overall: Acute and convalescent COVID-19 samples came from the United States, Italy and Spain.

How the authors handled the data: Reference gene primer amplification yielded estimated nucleated cell counts. The repertoire was sequenced with immunoSEQ multiplex PCR; TCRdb's copy has only in-frame clones and lacks some. V and J calls and clone size follow that table, whereas D and trimming were derived from the DNA. The data show about 230,000 clones, with around nine tenths seen just once and around 4% held by the top ten. In assigning cohorts, the study relied on participant-reported clinical history. V was pared by 2 bases and J by 5 bases, with 11 bases between. The germline CDR1 and CDR2 sequences are MNHEY and SMNVEV (reference sequence). This CDR3 is 14 amino acids long.

This clonotype was obtained from a woman under 40 with acute COVID-19. The sample taken for sequencing was PBMCs or T cells enriched from blood (not recorded which). The V call is TRBV27, the J call TRBJ2-3, with D possibly matching TRBD2 (7 bases). CDR3 sequence: CASSLGGAGDTQYF. In DNA form, the CDR3 reads TGTGCCAGCAGTTTAGGGGGGGCCGGAGATACGCAGTATTTT.